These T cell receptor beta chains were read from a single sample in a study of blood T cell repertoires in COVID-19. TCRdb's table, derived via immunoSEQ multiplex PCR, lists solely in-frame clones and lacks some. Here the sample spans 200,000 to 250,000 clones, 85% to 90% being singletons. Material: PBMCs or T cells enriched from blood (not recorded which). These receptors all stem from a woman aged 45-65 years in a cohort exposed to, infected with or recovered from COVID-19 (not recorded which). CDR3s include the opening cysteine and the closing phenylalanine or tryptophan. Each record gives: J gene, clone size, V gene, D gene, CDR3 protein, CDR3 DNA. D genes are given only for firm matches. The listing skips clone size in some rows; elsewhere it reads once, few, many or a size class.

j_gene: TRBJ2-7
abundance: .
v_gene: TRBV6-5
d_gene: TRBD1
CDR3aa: CASKGGQGPYEQYF
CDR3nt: TGTGCCAGCAAAGGGGGACAGGGTCCCTACGAGCAGTACTTC

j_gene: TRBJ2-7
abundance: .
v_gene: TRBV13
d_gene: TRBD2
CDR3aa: CASSPGTSGYEQYF
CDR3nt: TGTGCCAGCAGCCCCGGGACTAGCGGGTACGAGCAGTACTTC

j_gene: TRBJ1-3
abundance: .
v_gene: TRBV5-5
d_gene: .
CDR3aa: CASSWSQQGSGNTIYF
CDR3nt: TGTGCCAGCAGTTGGAGTCAACAGGGATCTGGAAACACCATATATTTT

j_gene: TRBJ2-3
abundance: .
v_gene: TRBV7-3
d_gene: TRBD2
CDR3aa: CASSLAGGDTDTQYF
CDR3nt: TGTGCCAGCAGCTTAGCGGGGGGGGACACAGATACGCAGTATTTT

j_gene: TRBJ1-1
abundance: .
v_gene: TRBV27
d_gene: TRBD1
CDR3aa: CASSSRQLEQGMNTEAFF
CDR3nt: TGTGCCAGCAGTTCCCGTCAATTGGAACAGGGGATGAACACTGAAGCTTTCTTT

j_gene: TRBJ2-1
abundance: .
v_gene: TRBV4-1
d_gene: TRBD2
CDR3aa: CASSPAGRGDYNEQFF
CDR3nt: TGCGCCAGCAGCCCCGCCGGGCGGGGGGACTACAATGAGCAGTTCTTC

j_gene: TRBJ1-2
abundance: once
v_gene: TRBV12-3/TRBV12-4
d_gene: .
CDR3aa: CASSTGGNYGYTF
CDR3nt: TGTGCCAGCAGCACCGGGGGAAACTATGGCTACACCTTC

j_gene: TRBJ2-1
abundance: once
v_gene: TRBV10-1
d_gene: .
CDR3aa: CASSDLGEQFF
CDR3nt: TGCGCCAGCAGTGATCTCGGGGAGCAGTTCTTC

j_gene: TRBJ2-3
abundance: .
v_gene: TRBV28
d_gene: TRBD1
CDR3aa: CASSWGWTGDTDTQYF
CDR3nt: TGTGCCAGCAGTTGGGGTTGGACAGGGGACACAGATACGCAGTATTTT

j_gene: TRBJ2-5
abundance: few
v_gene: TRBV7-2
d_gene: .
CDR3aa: CASSLKYTGTQYF
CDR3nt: TGTGCCAGCAGCTTAAAGTACACGGGAACCCAGTACTTC

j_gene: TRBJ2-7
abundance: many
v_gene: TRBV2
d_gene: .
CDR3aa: CASSLWAGHEQYF
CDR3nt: TGTGCCAGCAGTTTGTGGGCGGGGCACGAGCAGTACTTC

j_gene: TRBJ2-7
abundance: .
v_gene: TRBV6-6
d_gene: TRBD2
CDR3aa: CASSADYGGGIYHPPYEQYF
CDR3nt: TGTGCCAGCAGCGCCGACTATGGCGGGGGGATATACCATCCCCCCTACGAGCAGTACTTC

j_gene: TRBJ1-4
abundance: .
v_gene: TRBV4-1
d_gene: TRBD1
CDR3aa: CASSQGTGGLGTNEKLFF
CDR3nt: TGCGCCAGCAGCCAAGGGACAGGGGGCCTCGGGACTAATGAAAAACTGTTTTTT

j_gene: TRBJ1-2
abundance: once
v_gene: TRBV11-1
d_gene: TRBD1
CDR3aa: CASGRTGDHGYTF
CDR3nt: TGTGCCAGCGGCCGGACAGGGGACCATGGCTACACCTTC

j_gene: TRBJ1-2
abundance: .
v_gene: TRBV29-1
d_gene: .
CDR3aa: CSAARDIAVHTF
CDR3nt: TGCAGCGCAGCCAGGGACATCGCGGTCCACACCTTC

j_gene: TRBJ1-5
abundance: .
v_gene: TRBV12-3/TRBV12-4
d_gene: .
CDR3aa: CATSMGAQPQHF
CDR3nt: TGTGCCACCTCGATGGGGGCTCAGCCCCAGCATTTT

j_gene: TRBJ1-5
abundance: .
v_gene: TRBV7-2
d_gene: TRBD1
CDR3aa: CASSLEGQGYQPQHF
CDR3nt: TGTGCCAGCAGCTTAGAGGGACAGGGGTATCAGCCCCAGCATTTT

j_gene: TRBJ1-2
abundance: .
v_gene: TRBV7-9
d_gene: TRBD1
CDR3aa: CASSYPDRESGYTF
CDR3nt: TGTGCCAGCAGCTACCCCGACAGGGAGAGTGGCTACACCTTC

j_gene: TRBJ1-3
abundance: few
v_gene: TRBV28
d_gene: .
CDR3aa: CASSFGGTGNTIYF
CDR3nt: TGTGCCAGCAGTTTCGGGGGTACTGGAAACACCATATATTTT

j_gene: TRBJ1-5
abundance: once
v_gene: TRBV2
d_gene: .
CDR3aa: CASSERGRLTFSNQPQHF
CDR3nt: TGTGCCAGCAGTGAACGGGGTCGACTAACATTTAGCAATCAGCCCCAGCATTTT

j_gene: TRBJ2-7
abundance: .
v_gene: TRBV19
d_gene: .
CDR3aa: CASSDGQSMDEQYF
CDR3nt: TGTGCCAGTAGTGACGGACAGTCAATGGACGAGCAGTACTTC

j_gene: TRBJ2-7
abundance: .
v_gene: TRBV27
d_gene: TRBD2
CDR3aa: CASKRLAGGSYEQYF
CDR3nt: TGTGCCAGCAAACGACTAGCGGGGGGCTCCTACGAGCAGTACTTC

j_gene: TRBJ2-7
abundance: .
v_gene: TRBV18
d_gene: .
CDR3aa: CASSPRPTYEQYF
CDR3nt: TGTGCCAGCTCACCACGGCCGACTTACGAGCAGTACTTC

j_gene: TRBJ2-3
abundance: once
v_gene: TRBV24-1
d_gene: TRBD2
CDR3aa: CATSDLSLAGVTDTQYF
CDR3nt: TGTGCCACCAGTGATTTATCCCTAGCGGGGGTGACAGATACGCAGTATTTT

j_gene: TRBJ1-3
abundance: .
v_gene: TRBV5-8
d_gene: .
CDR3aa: CASSLDRQGGNTIYF
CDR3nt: TGTGCCAGCAGCTTGGACCGGCAGGGTGGCAACACCATATATTTT

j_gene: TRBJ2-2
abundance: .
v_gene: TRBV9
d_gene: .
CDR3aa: CASSVGTVNTGELFF
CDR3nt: TGTGCCAGCAGCGTAGGGACAGTGAACACCGGGGAGCTGTTTTTT

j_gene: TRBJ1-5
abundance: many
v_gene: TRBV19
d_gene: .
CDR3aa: CASSPQGQPQHF
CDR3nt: TGTGCCAGTAGTCCTCAGGGCCAGCCCCAGCATTTT

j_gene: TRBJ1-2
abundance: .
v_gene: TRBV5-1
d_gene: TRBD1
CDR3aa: CASSFNAGQGASGYTF
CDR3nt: TGCGCCAGCAGCTTTAATGCGGGCCAGGGGGCCTCTGGCTACACCTTC